This entry lists 25 T cell receptor beta chains sequenced from one sample in a study of radiation and T cells in renal cell carcinoma. Time point defined: baseline pretreatment blood. This sample's treatment: 15 Gy SBRT to primary tumor, nephrectomy 4 weeks later. TCRdb's copy holds only in-frame clones and misses some; the assay was immunoSEQ multiplex PCR. The sample carries about 91,000 clones, 82% recorded once. This sample comprised blood, obtained from a patient whose treatment included radiotherapy and nephrectomy. Receptor source: a man in his sixties with renal cell carcinoma.

This chain connects TRBV15 to TRBJ2-7; the D call may be TRBD1 or TRBD2 (5 bases each). Germline CDR1 and CDR2: LNHNV and YYDKDF (reference sequence). The V end was cut by 0 bases, the J end by 1 base, with 22 bases between. CDR3 length: 19 amino acids. The CDR3 is CATSRDKGTSSSGSYEQYF. The DNA of the CDR3 is TGTGCCACCAGCAGAGATAAGGGGACCTCTTCGTCAGGGTCCTACGAGCAGTACTTC.

This sequence joins TRBV18 and TRBJ1-1; D is perhaps TRBD1 (6 bases). The CDR3 has 15 residues. Germline V gene data show CDR1 as KGHSH and CDR2 as LQKENI. The germline V and J ends were trimmed by 4 bases and 1 base, with 13 bases remaining between them. In nucleotides, the CDR3 is TGTGCCAGCTCACAAGAACAGGGAGCGAACACTGAAGCTTTCTTT. It codes for CASSQEQGANTEAFF.

This chain links TRBV4-3 with TRBJ2-1; D unclear. CDR3 length equals 14 residues. Trimming stripped 3 bases from V and 5 bases from J, with 11 bases between. In germline, CDR1 is LGHNA, CDR2 YSLEER. The CDR3 region has the DNA TGCGCCAGCAGCCAGATGACGGAGAACAATGAGCAGTTCTTC. This sequence encodes CASSQMTENNEQFF.

This clone was recorded many times. J is TRBJ1-2 and V is TRBV7-8; D call uncertain. CDR1 and CDR2 from the germline V gene are SGHVS and FQNEAQ. Trimming removed 1 base at V and 2 bases at J, with 8 bases between. The CDR3 totals 14 residues. As DNA, the CDR3 is TGTGCCAGCAGCTTAGAACGTGGGAACTATGGCTACACCTTC. This codes for CASSLERGNYGYTF.

The chain uses TRBV5-6 and TRBJ1-4; no definite D call. The CDR3 loop spans 14 amino acids. Germline CDR1 reads SGHDT; CDR2 reads YYEEEE. The ends were cut back, 2 bases at V and 8 bases at J, with 13 bases in the middle. The CDR3 nucleotides are TGTGCCAGCAGCTTTGGGTGGGGAGGAGAAAAACTGTTTTTT. Encoded protein: CASSFGWGGEKLFF.

This chain connects TRBV9 to TRBJ2-3; 9 bases fit TRBD2. Germline V gene data show CDR1 as SGDLS and CDR2 as YYNGEE. CDR3 size: 16 residues. V dropped 4 bases and J dropped 5; count of bases not matched to a gene: 11. The CDR3 coding sequence is TGTGCCAGCAGCCCCCCCCTAGCGGGGTTTTTAGATACGCAGTATTTT. It translates to CASSPPLAGFLDTQYF.

This rearrangement joins TRBV27 to TRBJ2-3; no firm D call. The length of the CDR3 is 14 residues. Germline V gene lookup returns CDR1 MNHEY and CDR2 SMNVEV (reference sequence). V was trimmed by 5 bases and J by 3 bases, leaving 12 bases between them. The CDR3 nucleotides are TGTGCCAGCAGTCCATTACCAACTACAGATACGCAGTATTTT. Translation gives CASSPLPTTDTQYF.

The chain is built from TRBV19 and TRBJ2-5, with D possibly matching TRBD2 (5 bases). V lost 9 bases and J 5 bases, leaving 28 bases between the germline ends. The CDR3 has 17 residues. Germline V CDR1 and CDR2: LNHDA, SQIVND (reference sequence). CDR3: CASSSLGLTGSLETQYF. The DNA for the CDR3 is TGTGCCAGCTCTTCCTTAGGTCTTACGGGGTCGTTGGAGACCCAGTACTTC.

CDR3 in amino acids: CASSLTESTDTQYF. CDR3 nucleotides: TGTGCCAGCAGTCTAACCGAGAGCACAGATACGCAGTATTTT. This rearrangement joins TRBV25-1 to TRBJ2-3; D call uncertain. This CDR3 comprises 14 residues. The V and J ends lost 5 bases and 0 bases respectively, with 9 bases between them. Germline V CDR1 and CDR2: MGHDK, SYGVNS.

The chain is built from TRBV27 and TRBJ1-5; no clear D. Germline V lookup: CDR1 MNHEY, CDR2 SMNVEV (reference sequence). V was cut by 4 bases and J by 5 bases, with 9 bases left in between. This CDR3 has 13 amino acids. The CDR3 region has the DNA TGTGCCAGCAGTTCCTACTATGATCAGCCCCAGCATTTT. It specifies CASSSYYDQPQHF.

The chain is built from TRBV10-3 and TRBJ2-7; 8 nucleotides line up with TRBD2. V lost 4 bases and J lost 0; bases outside the gene matches: 5. The CDR3 is 15 residues long. Germline assignment: CDR1 ENHRY and CDR2 SYGVKD. The CDR3 sequence is CAISVTSGNSYEQYF. The DNA for the CDR3 is TGTGCCATCAGTGTCACTAGCGGCAACTCCTACGAGCAGTACTTC.

This clone showed up just a few times. CDR3 in amino acids: CASSAEGWSPSYEQYF. DNA for the CDR3: TGTGCCAGCAGCGCAGAGGGGTGGAGTCCAAGCTACGAGCAGTACTTC. The chain is built from TRBV9 and TRBJ2-7, with D possibly being TRBD1 or TRBD2 (5 bases each). V gave up 3 bases and J gave up 3 bases, with 19 bases separating them. The germline V gene has CDR1 SGDLS and CDR2 YYNGEE. This CDR3 is built from 16 residues.

The chain has TRBV27 and TRBJ2-7; TRBD1 matches 8 bases. With 5 bases clipped from V and 1 base from J, the junction kept 4 bases outside the gene matches. The CDR3 length is 14 residues. Per the germline V gene, CDR1 is MNHEY and CDR2 is SMNVEV (reference sequence). The DNA of the CDR3 is TGTGCCAGCAGTAGGGACAGGCGATCCTACGAGCAGTACTTC. It is translated as CASSRDRRSYEQYF.

This chain links TRBV18 with TRBJ1-3, with D unclear. Germline values: CDR1 KGHSH, CDR2 LQKENI. V was trimmed by 8 bases and J by 7 bases, leaving 21 bases between them. CDR3 length: 15 residues. Written as DNA, the CDR3 is TGTGCCAGCCCCAGAGCAGGAATTATGTCTAACACCATATATTTT. This codes for CASPRAGIMSNTIYF.

The gene calls are TRBV6-5 and TRBJ1-1, with TRBD1 as a possible D gene (6 bases). The CDR3 is 14 amino acids. Trimming took off 5 bases at V and 2 bases at J, with 12 bases between the two ends. CDR1 and CDR2 from the germline V gene are MNHEY and SVGAGI. DNA for the CDR3: TGTGCCAGCAGTACGAACAGGGTAAACACTGAAGCTTTCTTT. Its protein is CASSTNRVNTEAFF.

As regards this clone: Other nucleotide sequences in the sample specify the same CDR3. The chain is built from TRBV7-2 and TRBJ2-5, with a weak D call TRBD1 (5 bases). Trimming removed 2 bases at V and 2 bases at J, with 9 bases between. This CDR3 is 14 amino acids long. From germline, CDR1 is SGHTA and CDR2 FQGNSA. The CDR3 protein is CASSLSRGQETQYF. CDR3 bases: TGTGCCAGCAGCTTAAGTAGGGGACAAGAGACCCAGTACTTC.

V and J are TRBV10-2 and TRBJ1-1; perhaps TRBD1 as D (6 bases). Germline CDR1 WSHSY, CDR2 SAAADI. The CDR3 is made up of 14 amino acids. V lost 6 bases and J lost 5, with 16 bases in between. The CDR3 loop reads CASRAQGQGTEAFF. In nucleotides, the CDR3 is TGCGCCAGCAGAGCACAGGGCCAAGGAACTGAAGCTTTCTTT.

J is TRBJ1-1 and V is TRBV6-5; TRBD1 agrees at 7 bases. The V segment lost 6 bases and the J segment 4 bases; nucleotides outside the gene matches: 11. CDR3 length: 15 residues. Germline V gene data show CDR1 as MNHEY and CDR2 as SVGAGI. CDR3 DNA: TGTGCCAGCAGCCGAGACTCAGGGGGGGGCACTGAAGCTTTCTTT. Its protein product is CASSRDSGGGTEAFF.

The rearrangement links TRBV7-3 to TRBJ2-1, with 14 bases matching TRBD2. The germline gives CDR1 SGHTA, CDR2 FQGTGA. The CDR3 runs 17 residues. Trimming at V came to 2 bases and at J to 10 bases, leaving 10 bases not matched to a gene. This CDR3 is CASSLSPSGLAGVEQFF. CDR3 nucleotide sequence: TGTGCCAGCAGCTTATCCCCCTCGGGACTAGCGGGGGTAGAGCAGTTCTTC.

The chain combines TRBV10-1 with TRBJ2-7, with 9 nucleotides matching TRBD2. The CDR3 has 12 residues. Germline V CDR1 and CDR2: WNHNN, SYGVQD (reference sequence). Losses at the gene ends were 5 bases for V and 7 bases for J; bases not matched to a gene: 3. CDR3 protein: CASSRLADEQYF. The CDR3 DNA sequence: TGCGCCAGCAGTAGACTAGCGGATGAGCAGTACTTC.

The rearrangement uses TRBV5-1 and TRBJ1-2; D may be TRBD1 (6 bases). Germline CDR1 SGHRS, CDR2 YFSETQ. This CDR3 has 14 residues. V lost 0 bases, J lost 8 bases, and 14 bases lay in between. CDR3 nucleotides: TGCGCCAGCAGCTTGGCGTCAGGGGAGAGGGGCTACACCTTC. The encoded protein is CASSLASGERGYTF.

The genes are TRBV5-4 and TRBJ2-3, with a possible D match to TRBD2 (6 bases). CDR3 length: 15 residues. The V and J ends lost 3 bases and 2 bases respectively, with 13 bases between them. Germline V gives CDR1 SGHNT, CDR2 YYREEE (reference sequence). The CDR3 here is CASSSRERVTDTQYF. The CDR3 nucleotides read TGTGCCAGCAGCTCCCGGGAGAGGGTCACAGATACGCAGTATTTT.

This chain joins TRBV6-5 and TRBJ2-1; no clear D. The CDR3 loop spans 13 amino acids. Germline V gives CDR1 MNHEY, CDR2 SVGAGI. The V and J ends lost 6 bases and 8 bases respectively, with 14 bases between them. The CDR3 loop is CASRREVSHEQFF. The CDR3 DNA follows: TGTGCCAGCAGAAGGGAAGTTTCCCATGAGCAGTTCTTC.

The chain carries TRBV6-5 and TRBJ1-2; D not resolved. The CDR3 has 12 amino acids. Germline lookup yields CDR1 MNHEY and CDR2 SVGAGI. The V end lost 5 bases, the J end lost 4 bases, and 8 bases lay between the germline ends. CDR3 coding DNA: TGTGCCAGCAGTGCGTCTTCCTATGGCTACACCTTC. It yields the protein CASSASSYGYTF.

The chain uses TRBV12-5 and TRBJ2-1, with 15 bases aligning to TRBD2. The CDR3 runs 19 residues. V was clipped by 5 bases and J by 0 bases; unmatched bases: 8. CDR1 and CDR2 from the germline V gene are LGHNT and FRNRAP. The DNA for the CDR3 is TGTGCTAGTGGTCTCGGGACTAGCGGGAGGTTAGGCTCCTACAATGAGCAGTTCTTC. Protein: CASGLGTSGRLGSYNEQFF.